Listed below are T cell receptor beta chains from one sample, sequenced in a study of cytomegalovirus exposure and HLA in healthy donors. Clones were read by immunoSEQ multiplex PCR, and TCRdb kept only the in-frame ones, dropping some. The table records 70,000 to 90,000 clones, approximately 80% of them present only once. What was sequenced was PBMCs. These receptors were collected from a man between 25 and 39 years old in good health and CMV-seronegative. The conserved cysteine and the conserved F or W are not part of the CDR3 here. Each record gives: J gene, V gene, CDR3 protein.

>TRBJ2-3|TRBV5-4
ASSAGRGPDTQY
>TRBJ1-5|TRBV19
ASKENSNQPQH
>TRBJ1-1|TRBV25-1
ASSAAGDLNTEAF
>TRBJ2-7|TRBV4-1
ASSQEAGYEQY
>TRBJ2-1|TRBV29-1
SVGRVQGEQF
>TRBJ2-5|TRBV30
ASGFVGTQY
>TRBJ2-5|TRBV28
ASNLRRGGGETQY
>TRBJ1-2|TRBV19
ASKGGTLYGYT
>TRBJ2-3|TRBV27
ASSFTKVVLGADTQY
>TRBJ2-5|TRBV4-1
ASSQVERTQETQY
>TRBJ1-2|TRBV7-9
ASSREGGRNYGYT
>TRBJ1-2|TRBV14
ASSQVTRLEDGYT
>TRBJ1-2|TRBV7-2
ASSELQGETTYGYT